One sample yielded the 30 T cell receptor beta chains listed below, sequenced in a study of blood T cell repertoires in COVID-19 (TCRdb year 2020). Library construction relied on the immunoSEQ multiplex PCR assay. TCRdb obtained this table from immuneACCESS and retained in-frame rearrangements with V and J assigned. These tables miss some clones; where compared with another copy, unresolved V genes account for less than half of the shortfall, and the remainder is unexplained. The sample data list some 100,000 clones, and 88% of these were observed just once. The ten largest clones add up to around 6.9% of the sample. Source material: peripheral blood. Source of these receptors: a woman in her sixties with acute or convalescent COVID-19.

The rearrangement joins TRBV5-1 to TRBJ2-1, with 8 positions matching TRBD2. The CDR3 length is 15 residues. The V segment lost 7 bases and the J segment 5 bases; nucleotides outside the gene matches: 11. Looked up from germline, CDR1 is SGHRS and CDR2 is YFSETQ. CDR3 loop: CASAPREGLNNEQFF. CDR3 coding DNA: TGCGCCAGCGCCCCCCGGGAGGGCCTTAACAATGAGCAGTTCTTC.

The chain combines TRBV10-3 with TRBJ1-1; D not certain. The ends were cut back, 8 bases at V and 5 bases at J, with 18 bases in the middle. The CDR3 consists of 14 residues. Germline CDR1 and CDR2: ENHRY and SYGVKD. The CDR3 region has the DNA TGTGCCATCTCGTACGCCAGCCGAGGGACTGAAGCTTTCTTT. It is translated as CAISYASRGTEAFF.

The chain uses TRBV5-1 and TRBJ2-3; 9 bases fit TRBD1. With 2 bases clipped from V and 3 bases from J, the junction kept 4 bases outside the gene matches. Germline V gives CDR1 SGHRS, CDR2 YFSETQ. The CDR3 contains 15 residues. The CDR3 reads CASSLETGGTDTQYF. In DNA, the CDR3 is TGCGCCAGCAGCTTAGAGACAGGGGGAACAGATACGCAGTATTTT.

This clone appeared once. This chain joins TRBV5-6 and TRBJ2-7; D remains unclear. The CDR3 has 14 amino acids. CDR1 and CDR2 from the germline V gene are SGHDT and YYEEEE. Trimming shortened V by 2 bases and J by 0 bases, and 9 bases separated the two germline ends. The CDR3 protein is CASSLLADSYEQYV. CDR3 nucleotides: TGTGCCAGCAGCTTACTCGCGGACTCCTACGAGCAGTACGTC.

The V and J genes are TRBV12-3 or TRBV12-4 and TRBJ2-7, with TRBD1 as a possible D gene (5 bases). V was trimmed by 2 bases and J by 5 bases, leaving 10 bases between them. The CDR3 extends over 13 amino acids. The CDR3 sequence is CASSLIRENEQYF. CDR3 coding DNA: TGTGCCAGCAGTTTAATCAGGGAAAACGAGCAGTACTTC.

The chain links TRBV6-5 to TRBJ2-3; D not resolved. V shed 8 bases and J shed 1 base, with 13 bases lying between them. Germline V gene lookup returns CDR1 MNHEY and CDR2 SVGAGI. CDR3 length: 14 amino acids. This chain's CDR3 is CASHGLEGTDTQYF. CDR3 DNA sequence: TGTGCCAGCCACGGGTTAGAAGGCACAGATACGCAGTATTTT.

Concerning this clone itself: This sample also contains other DNA sequences that code for the same CDR3. The V gene is TRBV5-1, the J gene TRBJ2-3, with 7 bases that match TRBD1. The trim removed 4 bases at V and 2 bases at J, leaving 4 bases unmatched. Germline-derived CDR1 and CDR2 are SGHRS and YFSETQ. This CDR3 has 14 amino acids. The CDR3 DNA sequence: TGCGCCAGCAGCCTGGACAGGAACACAGATACGCAGTATTTT. This translates into CASSLDRNTDTQYF.

The chain links TRBV3-1 (or the pseudogene TRBV3-2) to TRBJ2-1; possibly TRBD1 for D (6 bases). V lost 4 bases and J lost 7, with 17 bases in between. The length of the CDR3 is 15 residues. The V gene's germline CDR1 is LGHDT and CDR2 YNNKEL (reference sequence). The CDR3: CASSRRDIGLNEQFF. DNA of the CDR3: TGTGCCAGCAGCCGCCGGGACATCGGTCTGAATGAGCAGTTCTTC.

This rearrangement joins TRBV6-2 or TRBV6-3 to TRBJ2-1; 10 bases are shared with TRBD2. With V trimmed by 7 bases and J by 0 bases, 9 bases remained unmatched. Germline V gene lookup returns CDR1 MNHEY and CDR2 SVGEGT. The CDR3 covers 17 residues. CDR3 sequence: CASTPGLAVYSYNEQFF. In nucleotides, the CDR3 is TGTGCCAGCACCCCCGGACTAGCGGTCTACTCCTACAATGAGCAGTTCTTC.

This clone was detected ten times or more. The rearrangement links TRBV15 to TRBJ2-3; 13 bases map to TRBD2. The CDR3 contains 17 residues. The germline V gene encodes CDR1 LNHNV and CDR2 YYDKDF (reference sequence). Trimming at V came to 3 bases and at J to 6 bases, leaving 9 bases not matched to a gene. This CDR3 is CATSRGPGTSGADTQYF. The DNA of the CDR3 is TGTGCCACCAGCAGGGGACCCGGGACTAGCGGGGCGGATACGCAGTATTTT.

The genes are TRBV6-5 and TRBJ1-3, with a tentative D call TRBD1 (5 bases). This CDR3 region has 16 residues. Germline V gene lookup returns CDR1 MNHEY and CDR2 SVGAGI. Trimming stripped 0 bases from V and 1 base from J, with 10 bases between. CDR3 sequence: CASSYSRTKSGNTIYF. The CDR3 bases are TGTGCCAGCAGTTACTCCCGGACAAAATCTGGAAACACCATATATTTT.

The V gene is TRBV9, the J gene TRBJ2-5, with a tentative D call TRBD2 (6 bases). V was pared by 10 bases and J by 5 bases, with 15 bases between. The germline V gene encodes CDR1 SGDLS and CDR2 YYNGEE. CDR3 length: 12 amino acids. The CDR3 sequence: CASAGPGETQYF. The CDR3 DNA reads TGTGCCTCCGCGGGGCCCGGGGAGACCCAGTACTTC.

The rearrangement joins TRBV6-5 to TRBJ1-2; TRBD1 aligns across 7 bases. From germline, CDR1 is MNHEY and CDR2 SVGAGI. The CDR3 has 14 residues. V shed 4 bases, J shed 7 bases, and the junction held 9 bases outside the gene matches. The CDR3 coding sequence is TGTGCCAGCAGTTCCCTACAGGGGTTGAGTGGCTACACCTTC. Its translation: CASSSLQGLSGYTF.

The CDR3 reads CASSSTQDGELFF. DNA for the CDR3: TGTGCCAGCAGTTCAACACAAGACGGGGAGCTGTTTTTT. The chain carries TRBV27 and TRBJ2-2; D call uncertain. The CDR3 consists of 13 residues. From germline, CDR1 is MNHEY and CDR2 SMNVEV (reference sequence). V lost 4 bases and J 7 bases, leaving 10 bases between the germline ends.

This clone has only one observation. The rearrangement uses TRBV28 and TRBJ1-1; D not resolved. Germline CDR1 and CDR2: MDHEN and SYDVKM. The CDR3 has 12 amino acids. V lost 8 bases, J lost 4 bases, and 11 bases lay in between. The CDR3 region is CASWEASTEAFF. CDR3 bases: TGTGCCAGCTGGGAGGCGTCCACTGAAGCTTTCTTT.

This chain links TRBV27 with TRBJ1-6; 10 bases line up with TRBD1. CDR3 length equals 14 residues. Germline trimming cut 7 bases from V and 10 bases from J; bases unmatched to any gene: 7. The germline V gene encodes CDR1 MNHEY and CDR2 SMNVEV (reference sequence). The CDR3 loop reads CASTRDRGLSPLHF. In nucleotides, the CDR3 is TGTGCCAGCACCCGAGACAGGGGGCTCTCACCCCTCCACTTT.

V gene TRBV3-1 (or the pseudogene TRBV3-2) combines with J gene TRBJ2-1; 14 bases are shared with TRBD2. Trimming took 4 bases from V and 8 from J; bases not matched to a gene: 10. The V gene's germline CDR1 is LGHDT and CDR2 YNNKEL (reference sequence). This CDR3 is built from 17 residues. The CDR3 sequence is CASSRGTSGRGIYEQFF. As DNA, the CDR3 is TGTGCCAGCAGCCGAGGGACTAGCGGGAGAGGAATATATGAGCAGTTCTTC.

This clone was counted between two and nine times. The V and J genes are TRBV7-3 and TRBJ1-2; D possibly corresponds to TRBD1 (6 bases). V lost 6 bases and J lost 1, with 9 bases in between. The CDR3 is 13 amino acids. The germline CDR1 and CDR2 sequences are SGHTA and FQGTGA. This CDR3 reads CASSPGVNYGYTF. CDR3 DNA sequence: TGTGCCAGCAGTCCAGGGGTTAACTATGGCTACACCTTC.

The chain uses TRBV6-5 and TRBJ1-3, with 8 bases that match TRBD1. Germline V CDR1 and CDR2: MNHEY, SVGAGI. The CDR3 consists of 15 residues. V trimming: 6 bases; J trimming: 4 bases; junction bases outside the gene matches: 8. CDR3 nucleotides: TGTGCCAGCAGGAAGACAGGGGACGCGGGAAACACCATATATTTT. Its translation is CASRKTGDAGNTIYF.

The chain links TRBV4-2 to TRBJ1-1; 8 positions match TRBD1. Germline lookup yields CDR1 LGHNA and CDR2 YNFKEQ. V dropped 3 bases and J dropped 4; count of bases not matched to a gene: 7. This CDR3 spans 15 amino acids. CDR3 nucleotides: TGTGCCAGCAGCCAGTGGGGAACAGGGGGCACTGAAGCTTTCTTT. Translation gives CASSQWGTGGTEAFF.

V gene TRBV9 combines with J gene TRBJ1-4, with TRBD1 identical over 7 bases. The CDR3 runs to 17 residues. V gave up 4 bases and J gave up 3 bases; unmatched junction bases: 12. CDR1 and CDR2 (germline): SGDLS, YYNGEE. The CDR3 nucleotides read TGTGCCAGCAGCCCCGCTGAGGGGACAGAAGCTAATGAAAAACTGTTTTTT. Translation: CASSPAEGTEANEKLFF.

The rearrangement links TRBV27 to TRBJ2-6; D ambiguous. V dropped 3 bases and J dropped 2 bases, with 8 bases sitting between them. Germline V gene data show CDR1 as MNHEY and CDR2 as SMNVEV (reference sequence). This CDR3 contains 15 residues. For the CDR3, the DNA is TGTGCCAGCAGTTTTTACTCCGCTGGGGCCAACGTCCTGACTTTC. Protein product: CASSFYSAGANVLTF.

The rearrangement links TRBV5-4 to TRBJ2-1, with D possibly being TRBD2 (6 bases). The CDR3 contains 15 residues. CDR1 and CDR2 (germline): SGHNT, YYREEE (reference sequence). Trimming left V 5 bases short and J 5 bases short, with 17 bases between. This CDR3 reads CASSSAGRVDNEQFF. CDR3 DNA sequence: TGTGCCAGCAGTTCGGCCGGGAGAGTCGACAATGAGCAGTTCTTC.

The chain combines TRBV5-1 with TRBJ1-1; D is unresolved. V was pared by 4 bases and J by 2 bases, with 12 bases between. The V gene's germline CDR1 is SGHRS and CDR2 YFSETQ. This CDR3 has 14 amino acids. The CDR3 coding sequence is TGCGCCAGCAGCGTGACGGGTTCTAACACTGAAGCTTTCTTT. It specifies CASSVTGSNTEAFF.

The rearrangement links TRBV7-8 to TRBJ2-5; D is possibly TRBD1 (5 bases). The CDR3 loop spans 15 amino acids. V was cut by 2 bases and J by 2 bases, with 12 bases left in between. CDR1 and CDR2 from the germline V gene are SGHVS and FQNEAQ. This chain's CDR3 is CASSLMPTVQETQYF. CDR3 nucleotide sequence: TGTGCCAGCAGCTTAATGCCGACAGTACAAGAGACCCAGTACTTC.

The V call is TRBV2, the J call TRBJ1-2; D is possibly TRBD1 (5 bases). From germline, CDR1 is SNHLY and CDR2 FYNNEI. This CDR3 has 12 amino acids. The V gene lost 4 bases and the J gene lost 9 bases, with 12 bases spanning the gap. CDR3 region: CASSGAQARYTF. In DNA form, the CDR3 reads TGTGCCAGCAGTGGCGCACAGGCCCGCTACACCTTC.

The chain employs TRBV7-2 and TRBJ1-6; no reliable D call. V gave up 5 bases and J gave up 7 bases, with 15 bases separating them. Germline assignment: CDR1 SGHTA and CDR2 FQGNSA. The length of the CDR3 is 15 residues. CDR3 in amino acids: CASSPAGRVNSPLHF. Written as DNA, the CDR3 is TGTGCCAGCAGCCCAGCGGGCCGGGTGAATTCACCCCTCCACTTT.

The rearrangement links TRBV11-2 to TRBJ2-7; D is uncertain. With 2 bases removed from V and 4 bases from J, the gap between germline ends came to 9 bases. Germline CDR1 SGHAT, CDR2 FQNNGV. The CDR3 covers 13 residues. The CDR3 DNA reads as TGTGCCAGCAGCTTAACCAACGGTTACGAGCAGTACTTC. Translation gives CASSLTNGYEQYF.

The rearrangement uses TRBV2 and TRBJ2-1; D gene ambiguous. The CDR3 covers 11 residues. Germline values: CDR1 SNHLY, CDR2 FYNNEI. The ends were cut back, 6 bases at V and 9 bases at J, with 9 bases in the middle. The CDR3 coding sequence is TGTGCCAGCAGCCTAGGCAGTGAGCAGTTCTTC. Translation gives CASSLGSEQFF.

This chain joins TRBV13 and TRBJ2-5, with 14 bases lining up with TRBD2. Germline V CDR1 and CDR2: PRHDT, FYEKMQ (reference sequence). V trimming: 1 base; J trimming: 1 base; junction bases outside the gene matches: 11. The CDR3 has 20 amino acids. The CDR3 DNA reads as TGTGCCAGCAGCTTAGCGACCAGGACTAGCGGGAGGACATTCCAAGAGACCCAGTACTTC. It encodes CASSLATRTSGRTFQETQYF.